This T cell receptor (beta chain) came from a study of CD8+ T cells in alopecia areata (dated by TCRdb to the late 2010s). Broadly, across the study: The treated patients, all with moderate-to-severe alopecia areata, were enrolled in an open-label pilot trial of oral tofacitinib given at 5 to 10 mg twice daily. Tofacitinib was given for 6 to 18 months, followed by 6 months of follow-up off drug to assess delayed response and recurrence. Disease severity in treated patients was measured with the SALT score, which quantifies the percentage of affected scalp surface area. To study T cell clonal expansion in alopecia areata, the researchers applied high-throughput TCRbeta sequencing to both the C3H/HeJ mouse model and human patients. Scalp tissue and sorted CD4+ and CD8+ peripheral blood T cells from patchy and totalis/universalis alopecia areata patients and from healthy controls were covered by human TCRbeta sequencing. Tofacitinib-treated patients had biopsies at baseline and at 4 and 24 weeks of treatment, with a later scalp biopsy in several patients. Scalp clonality was compared among normal scalp (n=4), patchy alopecia areata scalp (n=8), and alopecia totalis/universalis scalp (n=8). RNA was obtained with the PAXgene miRNA kit for fixed scalp, the miRNeasy kit for PBMCs, and the RNeasy kit for mouse skin. immunoSEQ multiplex PCR using 35 Vbeta forward primers and 13 Jbeta reverse primers was used to amplify TCRbeta CDR3 regions.

The germline V gene specifies SGHRS as CDR1 and YFSETQ as CDR2. Deletion took 0 bases off V and 2 bases off J, with a span of 5 bases between the germline ends. The CDR3 goes from the cysteine to the phenylalanine over 14 residues. Just CDR3 DNA is preserved here, 42 bases in frame from base 1. Library method: the immunoSEQ multiplex PCR assay. RNA was extracted from all samples and reverse transcribed into cDNA as template for TCR sequencing. First-strand cDNA was synthesized with SuperScript III using a 2:1 mix of oligo-dT and random hexamers. Amplification bias was assessed with a synthetic immune receptor repertoire, and residual bias was removed computationally. The authors' pipeline ran thus. Raw reads were preprocessed for error removal, and CDR3 was defined according to IMGT conventions as running from the conserved cysteine to phenylalanine. Clonality was calculated as 1 minus Shannon entropy normalized by log2 of the number of productive unique TCRs. Whether scalp clones were CD4 or CD8 was inferred by matching scalp TCRbeta sequences against CD4 and CD8 repertoires sorted from blood. TCRdb holds this immuneACCESS table with in-frame rearrangements only. Some clones are missing; in checked studies, unresolved V genes explain under half, and the rest has no known cause. V and J calls and clone size are those listed in that table; D and trimming were worked out from the DNA. In all, the sample holds about 200,000 clones, and more than 30% of those were seen once. The ten top clones hold more than 0.4% of the sample.

Summary of the overall study and its limitations: Many expanded lesional clones were found to persist in scalp and blood during tofacitinib treatment, and relapse after treatment cessation may be partly explained by this persistence. Compared with mice, TCR sequences shared between patients were less clear, possibly partly because of HLA diversity across the patient population. Unlike mouse skin, where gammadelta T cells dominate, normal human skin contains resident alphabeta T cells that get sequenced too, which complicates analysis of the scalp TCR repertoire. Higher clonality and more expanded CD8+ clones were observed in lesional scalp than in normal scalp, particularly in alopecia totalis/universalis, a finding suggestive of antigenic drive. Because the treated cohort was small and had only one nonresponder, larger studies are needed to examine links between baseline CD8+ expansion and response. With tofacitinib, both scalp clonality and the number of expanded CD8+ clones among the top 100 scalp clones went down significantly.

Comment on this clone: Its cognate antigen has yet to be identified. Base qualities are not at hand, and no much larger clone is one base apart. The sample contains more than one DNA sequence encoding this CDR3.

Taken with the paper, the label for treatment or condition translates to: oral pan-JAK inhibitor, 5-10 mg twice daily. Peripheral blood and lesional scalp punch biopsies were obtained from patients with alopecia areata. PBMCs were separated by density centrifugation and stained for CD3, CD4 and CD8, after which CD4+ and CD8+ T cells were sorted on a FACSAria. The receptor comes from a human donor with alopecia areata. The rearrangement combines TRBV5-1 with TRBJ2-2; the D segment cannot be called with confidence. The material was CD4+ T cells sorted from blood, obtained at approximately week 30, from a patient treated with tofacitinib. The CDR3 reads as follows: CASSLDGNTGELFF. The sequence in DNA is TGCGCCAGCAGCTTGGACGGAAACACCGGGGAGCTGTTTTTT.